One TCR beta chain is described in this entry. The data derive from a study of blood T cell repertoires in COVID-19. In the original analysis: The authors estimated nucleated cell counts from reference gene primer amplification. Measured with immunoSEQ multiplex PCR; TCRdb has only the in-frame clones, and not every one. That table gives V, J and clone size, and the DNA gave D and trimming. The repertoire has 150,000 to 200,000 clones, around nine tenths of them found once; the top ten carry less than 5.5%. The receptor's source is a human donor in a cohort sampled during active COVID-19. The sequencing sample was made of peripheral blood.

The CDR3 coding sequence is TGTGCCAGCAGCCATTCGACAGGGGGCCACGAGCAGTACTTC. Translated: CASSHSTGGHEQYF. The J gene is TRBJ2-7, the V gene TRBV3-1 (or the pseudogene TRBV3-2); 10 nucleotides agree with TRBD1. Germline assignment: CDR1 LGHDT and CDR2 YNNKEL (reference sequence). V lost 3 bases, J lost 5 bases, and 4 bases stayed unmatched. The CDR3 is 14 amino acids.